This passage covers 24 T cell receptor beta chains from one sample sequenced in a study of T cells after yellow fever vaccination. One entry per CDR3 protein, called by TCRdb with MiXCR from the 5' RACE reads. The table records almost 600,000 distinct CDR3 sequences, approximately 12% of them present only once. Sequences were derived from PBMCs, sampled on the day of the yellow fever booster vaccination. The receptors were gathered from a man in his thirties or forties who received the YFV17D yellow fever vaccine.

This clonotype has a handful of counts. The chain employs TRBV7-9 and TRBJ2-1; D is unresolved. V lost 6 bases to trimming and J lost 0 bases, with 9 bases between them. Germline V lookup: CDR1 SEHNR, CDR2 FQNEAQ (reference sequence). The CDR3 totals 14 residues. The CDR3 loop reads CASSSVSSYNEQFF. For the CDR3, the DNA is TGTGCCAGCAGTTCAGTAAGCTCCTACAATGAGCAGTTCTTC.

This clonotype was detected only a few times. The V call is TRBV6-4, the J call TRBJ2-3, with D hard to call. The CDR3 is made up of 14 amino acids. V lost 4 bases and J 3 bases, leaving 11 bases between the germline ends. The germline V gene encodes CDR1 MRHNA and CDR2 SNTAGT. The CDR3 DNA reads as TGTGCCAGCAGTGCCCTGGGGAAGACAGATACGCAGTATTTT. Translating it yields CASSALGKTDTQYF.

This clonotype was detected only a few times. This chain links TRBV18 with TRBJ2-5; 10 bases match TRBD2. The J segment lost 5 bases and the V segment lost 4 bases, leaving 7 bases of the junction unmatched. The CDR3 contains 15 residues. From germline, CDR1 is KGHSH and CDR2 LQKENI. CDR3 bases: TGTGCCAGCTCACTGTCGACTAGCGGGTACGAGACCCAGTACTTC. Translating it yields CASSLSTSGYETQYF. The variable domain in full, with the rest retrieved from reference TRBV18 and TRBJ2-5, is NAGVMQNPRHLVRRRGQEARLRCSPMKGHSHVYWYRQLPEEGLKFMVYLQKENIIDESGMPKERFSAEFPKEGPSILRIQQVVRGDSAAYFCASSLSTSGYETQYFGPGTRLLVL.

This clonotype has only a few counts. The V call is TRBV7-2, the J call TRBJ2-3, with D unresolved. Trimming took 7 bases from V and 1 from J, leaving 15 bases between them. This CDR3 comprises 15 residues. Germline values: CDR1 SGHTA, CDR2 FQGNSA. CDR3 nucleotide sequence: TGTGCCAGCACTTTCTCACCGGAACGCACAGATACGCAGTATTTT. Protein product: CASTFSPERTDTQYF.

This clonotype was observed a handful of times. This chain uses TRBV3-1 with TRBJ1-6; weak D call: TRBD1 (6 bases). The CDR3 runs to 15 residues. The V and J ends lost 8 bases and 6 bases respectively, with 17 bases between them. Germline loops: CDR1 LGHDT, CDR2 YNNKEL (reference sequence). Here the CDR3 reads CASAQGSLSNSPLHF. The CDR3 bases are TGTGCCAGCGCACAGGGAAGTTTGTCTAATTCACCCCTCCACTTT.

The J gene is TRBJ1-5, the V gene TRBV28; D not certain. The CDR3 covers 12 residues. Germline V gene data show CDR1 as MDHEN and CDR2 as SYDVKM. The V end was cut by 6 bases, the J end by 7 bases, with 10 bases between. The CDR3 nucleotides read TGTGCCAGCAGGACCTTGGAACAGCCCCAGCATTTT. Amino acids: CASRTLEQPQHF. The whole variable domain, filled in from reference TRBV28 and TRBJ1-5, reads DVKVTQSSRYLVKRTGEKVFLECVQDMDHENMFWYRQDPGLGLRLIYFSYDVKMKEKGDIPEGYSVSREKKERFSLILESASTNQTSMYLCASRTLEQPQHFGDGTRLSIL.

This chain joins TRBV12-3 or TRBV12-4 and TRBJ2-1; unclear D gene. V lost 1 base to trimming and J lost 5 bases, with 9 bases between them. There are 14 residues in the CDR3. The CDR3 DNA reads as TGTGCCAGCAGTTTAGGGGCGGCAAACAATGAGCAGTTCTTC. Translated, it gives CASSLGAANNEQFF.

The CDR3 loop reads CSVGDGGSTDTQYF. The CDR3 nucleotides are TGCAGCGTGGGGGACGGGGGGAGCACAGATACGCAGTATTTT. The genes are TRBV29-1 and TRBJ2-3; 7 nucleotides align to TRBD2. The ends lost 6 bases at V and 0 bases at J; junction bases unmatched: 6. The V gene's germline CDR1 is SQVTM and CDR2 ANQGSEA. The CDR3 contains 14 residues.

This clonotype appeared a few times. The junction departs from germline at one end; a sequencing error may be responsible. The chain is built from TRBV27 and TRBJ2-3; D gene unclear. Germline CDR1 MNHEY, CDR2 SMNVEV (reference sequence). This CDR3 has 13 amino acids. CDR3 residues: CASGLQDGPTQYF. Here the CDR3 DNA reads TGTGCCAGCGGTTTACAAGACGGGCCAACGCAGTATTTT.

The chain has TRBV4-3 and TRBJ2-3; possibly TRBD1 for D (6 bases). Trimming took 3 bases from V and 4 from J, leaving 23 bases between them. The length of the CDR3 is 18 residues. Germline-derived CDR1 and CDR2 are LGHNA and YSLEER. CDR3 sequence: CASSQGTRGRGIPDTQYF. The CDR3 DNA reads as TGCGCCAGCAGCCAGGGTACGAGGGGTAGGGGGATCCCAGATACGCAGTATTTT.

This clonotype came up a few times. The J gene is TRBJ2-1, the V gene TRBV6-1, with TRBD1 identical over 7 bases. After removal of 5 bases from V and 2 bases from J, the junction contained 6 bases not matched to a gene. Per the germline V gene, CDR1 is MNHNS and CDR2 is SASEGT. This CDR3 region has 15 residues. CDR3 amino acids: CASSIDRDPYNEQFF. CDR3 sequence (DNA): TGTGCCAGCAGTATTGACAGGGACCCCTACAATGAGCAGTTCTTC.

The chain couples TRBV7-9 to TRBJ2-3, with D possibly being TRBD1 or TRBD2 (5 bases each). The V gene lost 5 bases and the J gene lost 3 bases, with 12 bases spanning the gap. Per the germline V gene, CDR1 is SEHNR and CDR2 is FQNEAQ (reference sequence). The CDR3 runs to 14 residues. CDR3 in DNA: TGTGCCAGCAGCCCGACAGCGGCTACAGATACGCAGTATTTT. Translating gives CASSPTAATDTQYF.

This clonotype was counted only a few times. The chain uses TRBV29-1 and TRBJ2-1, with 7 bases aligning to TRBD2. The J segment lost 4 bases and the V segment lost 6 bases, leaving 15 bases of the junction unmatched. The germline V gene has CDR1 SQVTM and CDR2 ANQGSEA. There are 16 residues in the CDR3. The CDR3 loop is CSVRLAGAGNYNEQFF. CDR3 nucleotide sequence: TGCAGCGTCCGGCTGGCGGGAGCCGGAAATTACAATGAGCAGTTCTTC.

The chain joins TRBV7-2 to TRBJ2-1; 10 positions agree with TRBD1. The germline V gene has CDR1 SGHTA and CDR2 FQGNSA. The CDR3 contains 15 residues. Trimming took 5 bases from V and 12 from J; bases not matched to a gene: 13. The CDR3 sequence: CASSRQGAASAGQFF. The CDR3 DNA reads as TGTGCCAGCAGCCGACAGGGGGCAGCGTCGGCGGGGCAGTTCTTC.

The chain recombines TRBV6-2 or TRBV6-3 with TRBJ2-7; TRBD1 agrees at 7 bases. V lost 6 bases and J lost 6; bases outside the gene matches: 11. CDR3 length: 14 amino acids. CDR1 and CDR2 from the germline V gene are MNHEY and SVGEGT. CDR3 protein: CASSIQGQLSEQYF. The CDR3 coding sequence is TGTGCCAGCAGCATCCAGGGACAGCTTTCCGAGCAGTACTTC.

The chain employs TRBV9 and TRBJ2-3; 7 positions match TRBD2. Looked up from germline, CDR1 is SGDLS and CDR2 is YYNGEE. The V gene end was trimmed by 0 bases and the J gene end by 2 bases; junction bases not matched to a gene: 15. This CDR3 region has 19 residues. In DNA form, the CDR3 reads TGTGCCAGCAGCGTAGATTCCCCTTCAAGCGGGACCTACACAGATACGCAGTATTTT. Encoded protein: CASSVDSPSSGTYTDTQYF.

Only a few counts were recorded for this clonotype. The chain recombines TRBV20-1 with TRBJ2-1; D is unclear. V shed 7 bases and J shed 6 bases, with 7 bases lying between them. The germline V gene has CDR1 DFQATT and CDR2 SNEGSKA (reference sequence). This CDR3 has 10 amino acids. CDR3 sequence: CSGGGNEQFF. CDR3 nucleotide sequence: TGCAGTGGAGGTGGCAATGAGCAGTTCTTC.

This clonotype was picked up a small number of times. The V and J genes are TRBV15 and TRBJ2-3; D is ambiguous. V was clipped by 5 bases and J by 8 bases, with 14 bases between them. The CDR3 has 13 residues. Germline values: CDR1 LNHNV, CDR2 YYDKDF (reference sequence). The CDR3 region is CATSRRDPRTQYF. CDR3 nucleotide sequence: TGTGCCACCAGCCGCCGTGACCCCCGTACGCAGTATTTT.

This clonotype was found a few times. V usage is TRBV27 and J usage is TRBJ2-4; D is possibly TRBD2 (6 bases). There are 15 residues in the CDR3. V was trimmed by 8 bases and J by 8 bases, leaving 22 bases between them. Germline loops: CDR1 MNHEY, CDR2 SMNVEV (reference sequence). The CDR3 nucleotides are TGTGCCAGCGGCCCTCCCGGGAGACAGAGGTACATTCAGTACTTC. Translating gives CASGPPGRQRYIQYF.

The chain links TRBV3-1 to TRBJ2-2; 8 bases map to TRBD1. Germline loops: CDR1 LGHDT, CDR2 YNNKEL (reference sequence). CDR3 length: 16 amino acids. Trimming cost V 5 bases and J 3 bases; bases outside gene matches: 8. The CDR3 nucleotides are TGTGCCAGCAGCTCACAGACAGGGGAGGACACCGGGGAGCTGTTTTTT. Translation: CASSSQTGEDTGELFF.

This clonotype has more than one count but fewer than ten. The chain carries TRBV20-1 and TRBJ2-3, with D perhaps given as TRBD1 or TRBD2 (5 bases each). The germline CDR1 and CDR2 sequences are DFQATT and SNEGSKA (reference sequence). The CDR3 runs 15 residues. The CDR3 reads CTPRQTTHEGDTQYF. The DNA for the CDR3 is TGCACCCCGCGACAGACTACTCACGAGGGAGATACGCAGTATTTT.

The rearrangement joins TRBV12-3 or TRBV12-4 to TRBJ2-1, with D perhaps matching TRBD2 (5 bases). Trimming took 6 bases from V and 0 from J, leaving 18 bases between them. The CDR3 extends over 17 amino acids. CDR3 nucleotides: TGTGCCAGCAGCTCCCCGGATAGCGCCAGCTCCTACAATGAGCAGTTCTTC. Translation gives CASSSPDSASSYNEQFF.

V gene TRBV19 combines with J gene TRBJ2-1, with 15 bases aligning to TRBD2. Germline loops: CDR1 LNHDA, CDR2 SQIVND (reference sequence). CDR3 length equals 16 residues. J gave up 7 bases and V 4 bases, and 5 bases lay outside the gene matches. The CDR3 bases are TGTGCCAGTAGTACCACCGGGACTAGCGGGAGGAATGAGCAGTTCTTC. This gives the protein CASSTTGTSGRNEQFF.

This clonotype has a handful of counts. The rearrangement links TRBV6-1 to TRBJ2-3; D possibly corresponds to TRBD1 (6 bases). Trimming removed 6 bases at V and 1 base at J, with 17 bases between. CDR1 MNHNS and CDR2 SASEGT come from the germline V gene. CDR3 length equals 16 residues. The CDR3 nucleotides are TGTGCCAGCAGCACCCGGATCCAGGGGCGCACAGATACGCAGTATTTT. Translated, it gives CASSTRIQGRTDTQYF.